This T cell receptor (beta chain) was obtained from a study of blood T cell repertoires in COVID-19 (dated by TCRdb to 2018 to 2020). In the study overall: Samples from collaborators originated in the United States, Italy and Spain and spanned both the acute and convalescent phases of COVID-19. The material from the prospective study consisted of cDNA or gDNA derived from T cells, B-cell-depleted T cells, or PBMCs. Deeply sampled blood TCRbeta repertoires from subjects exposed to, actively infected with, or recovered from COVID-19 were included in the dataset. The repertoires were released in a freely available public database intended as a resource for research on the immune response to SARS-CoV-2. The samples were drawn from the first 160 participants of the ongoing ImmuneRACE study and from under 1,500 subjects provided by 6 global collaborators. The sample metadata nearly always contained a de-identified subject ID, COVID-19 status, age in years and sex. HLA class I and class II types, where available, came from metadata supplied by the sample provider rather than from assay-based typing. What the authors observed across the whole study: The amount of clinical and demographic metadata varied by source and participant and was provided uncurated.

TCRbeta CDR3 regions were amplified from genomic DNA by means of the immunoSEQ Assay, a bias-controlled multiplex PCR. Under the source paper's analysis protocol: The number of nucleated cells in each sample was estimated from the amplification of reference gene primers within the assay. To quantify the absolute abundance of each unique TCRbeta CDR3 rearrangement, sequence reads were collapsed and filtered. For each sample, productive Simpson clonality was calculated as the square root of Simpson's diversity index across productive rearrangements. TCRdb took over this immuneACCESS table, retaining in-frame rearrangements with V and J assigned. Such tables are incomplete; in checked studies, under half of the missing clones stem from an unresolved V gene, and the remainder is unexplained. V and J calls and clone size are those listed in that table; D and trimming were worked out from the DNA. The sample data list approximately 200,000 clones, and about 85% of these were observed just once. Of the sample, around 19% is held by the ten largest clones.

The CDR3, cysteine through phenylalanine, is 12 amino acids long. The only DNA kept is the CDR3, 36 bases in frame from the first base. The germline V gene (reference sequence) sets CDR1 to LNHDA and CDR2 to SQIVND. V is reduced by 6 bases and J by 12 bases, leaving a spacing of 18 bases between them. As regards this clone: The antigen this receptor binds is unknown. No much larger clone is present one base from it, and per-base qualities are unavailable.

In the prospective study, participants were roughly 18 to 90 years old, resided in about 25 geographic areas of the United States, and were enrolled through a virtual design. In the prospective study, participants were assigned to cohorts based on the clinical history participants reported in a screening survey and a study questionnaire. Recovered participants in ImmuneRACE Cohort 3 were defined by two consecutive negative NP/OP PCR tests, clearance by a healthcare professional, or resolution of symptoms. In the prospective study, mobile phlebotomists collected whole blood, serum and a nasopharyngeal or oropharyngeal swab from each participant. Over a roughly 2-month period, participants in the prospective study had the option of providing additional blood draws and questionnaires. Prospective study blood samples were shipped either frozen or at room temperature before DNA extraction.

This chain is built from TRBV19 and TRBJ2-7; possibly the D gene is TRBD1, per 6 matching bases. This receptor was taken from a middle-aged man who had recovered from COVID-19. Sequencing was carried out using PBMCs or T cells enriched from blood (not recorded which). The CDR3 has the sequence CASRTHRDAWYF. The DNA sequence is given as TGTGCCAGTAGAACCCACAGGGACGCCTGGTACTTC.